Given below is one T cell receptor (beta chain) in context. The data derive from a study of blood T cell repertoires in COVID-19. Clones were sequenced by immunoSEQ multiplex PCR, and TCRdb holds only the in-frame ones, with some missing. The sample contains approximately 280,000 clones, under 90% of which appear only once. The study assigned cohorts using participant-reported clinical history. All recovered Cohort 3 donors got two negative PCRs, got clearance, or saw symptom resolution. In germline, CDR1 is MNHEY, CDR2 SVGAGI. The CDR3 is made up of 15 amino acids. Unmatched junction bases numbered 7, after V lost 5 bases and J lost 8 bases.

The receptor was isolated from a woman between 55 and 75 years old who had recovered from COVID-19. The rearrangement links TRBV6-5 to TRBJ2-1, with TRBD2 matching 12 bases. What was sequenced was PBMCs or T cells enriched from blood (not recorded which). The CDR3 spells CASSPSGGARDEQFF. The CDR3 nucleotides read TGTGCCAGCAGTCCTAGCGGGGGGGCCAGGGATGAGCAGTTCTTC.